What follows describes a single T cell receptor beta chain. The source of the sample is a study of blood T cells in healthy people across ages. Study-wide background: Template switching picked up about one barcoded beta molecule for each two T cells.

A J-beta primer mix and a sample-barcoded 5' primer were used in a second PCR of roughly 7 to 12 cycles. MiXCR was run by TCRdb on the 5' RACE reads, yielding one entry per CDR3 protein. The profile shows approximately 1.5 million distinct CDR3 sequences, around 36% of them singletons. Every sample gave at least 5 micrograms of total RNA when it was extracted. CDR3 length: 14 amino acids. Germline CDR1 reads MNHEY; CDR2 reads SMNVEV (reference sequence). The trim removed 5 bases at V and 5 bases at J, leaving 7 bases unmatched. The clonotype was recovered from a woman between 25 and 40 years old in good health. The sequenced sample was blood. V and J are TRBV27 and TRBJ2-5; TRBD1 aligns across 8 bases. CDR3: CASSLLRGHETQYF. The CDR3 bases are TGTGCCAGCAGTCTCCTCAGGGGGCACGAGACCCAGTACTTC.